The present TCR beta chain was sequenced within a study of PD-1 blockade in classical Hodgkin lymphoma. Notes on the study in general: Compared with baseline, CD4+ but not CD8+ TCR diversity had risen significantly by C4D1.

Profiling relied on immunoSEQ multiplex PCR, and the TCRdb table lists in-frame clones only, not all of them. The sample has around 4,200 clones; roughly 70% are singletons. As regards this clone: Its specificity is unknown.

Time point in this sample: cycle 4 day 1 (C4D1), after six to seven weeks of nivolumab. All the patients suffered relapse after autologous stem cell transplantation, and brentuximab vedotin exposure differed. V was cut by 6 bases and J by 4 bases, with 9 bases left in between. CDR1 is SEHNR and CDR2 is FQNEAQ in the germline V gene (reference sequence). This CDR3 has 13 residues. The TCR was taken from a human donor with classical Hodgkin lymphoma. The source was peripheral blood mononuclear cells (PBMCs), collected before the fourth cycle of nivolumab. V and J are TRBV7-9 and TRBJ2-2; unclear D gene. The CDR3 DNA reads as TGTGCCAGCAGATCAACTATCACCGGGGAGCTGTTTTTT. Protein product: CASRSTITGELFF.